The rows below give T cell receptor beta chains drawn from one sample of a study of shared clonotypes between healthy human individuals. Assay used: immunoSEQ multiplex PCR; TCRdb lists only in-frame clones, some missing. The table has about 480,000 clones, about four fifths seen once; the top ten hold over 10%. Sequencing was performed on PBMCs. The receptor set was obtained from a woman in her thirties or forties in good health. Some clones in this sample may be carry-over from other donors' samples. Both conserved end residues are part of each CDR3. The D gene is left open where the match is weak. The listing skips clone size in some rows; elsewhere it reads once, few, many or a size class.

d_gene | len | abundance | j_gene | v_gene | CDR3nt | CDR3aa
TRBD1 | 12 | - | TRBJ1-3 | TRBV6-5 | TGTGCCACGACAGGGTCGGGAAACACCATATATTTT | CATTGSGNTIYF
- | 14 | - | TRBJ2-2 | TRBV2 | TGTGCCAGCAAGTCGGGACTGAGCACCGGGGAGCTGTTTTTT | CASKSGLSTGELFF
TRBD2 | 17 | - | TRBJ2-1 | TRBV4-3 | TGCGCCAGCAGCCAGGACCTTGTGATAGCGGGAGTCAATGAGCAGTTCTTC | CASSQDLVIAGVNEQFF
- | 14 | once | TRBJ1-1 | TRBV19 | TGTGCCAGTAGTAAGGTGTGGCAGAACGACGAAGCTTTCTTT | CASSKVWQNDEAFF
- | 11 | - | TRBJ1-2 | TRBV15 | TGTGCCACCAGCACGGCCCTTGGCTACACCTTC | CATSTALGYTF
- | 18 | - | TRBJ2-1 | TRBV21-1 | TGTGCCAGCAGCTCCCAAGGGGGGACCACCAGCTCCTACAATGAGCAGTTCTTC | CASSSQGGTTSSYNEQFF
- | 17 | many | TRBJ2-3 | TRBV5-4 | TGTGCCAGCAGCTTAAGTGGGTCTAGTTCTCACACAGATACGCAGTATTTT | CASSLSGSSSHTDTQYF
- | 15 | many | TRBJ1-1 | TRBV4-3 | TGCGCCAGCAGCCGAACCTGGACCGGAGGTACTGAAGCTTTCTTT | CASSRTWTGGTEAFF
TRBD1 | 15 | - | TRBJ2-3 | TRBV9 | TGTGCCAGCAGCCCAGGGACAGTAAGCACAGATACGCAGTATTTT | CASSPGTVSTDTQYF
TRBD1 | 14 | - | TRBJ2-2 | TRBV19 | TGTGCCAGTAGGGGGACAGGGCTCACCGGGGAGCTGTTTTTT | CASRGTGLTGELFF
- | 15 | few | TRBJ1-1 | TRBV2 | TGTGCCAGCAGTGAATATCAGGTGTCGAACACTGAAGCTTTCTTT | CASSEYQVSNTEAFF
TRBD1 | 15 | - | TRBJ1-2 | TRBV18 | TGTGCCAGCTCACATACCGGGACAGGGAAAAGCGGCTACACCTTC | CASSHTGTGKSGYTF
- | 16 | - | TRBJ2-6 | TRBV5-1 | TGCGCCAGCAGCTTGCAAGCTTCCTCTGGGGCCAACGTCCTGACTTTC | CASSLQASSGANVLTF
TRBD1 | 14 | - | TRBJ1-2 | TRBV5-1 | TGCGCCAGCAGCTTGGGGGACAGGGTATATGGCTACACCTTC | CASSLGDRVYGYTF
TRBD2 | 17 | - | TRBJ2-3 | TRBV19 | TGTGCCAGTAGTACCCGGGGACTAGCGGGAGCAAGGGATACGCAGTATTTT | CASSTRGLAGARDTQYF
TRBD2 | 18 | - | TRBJ2-3 | TRBV5-1 | TGCGCCAGCAGCTTGGGAGGACTAGCGGGAGGCATCACAGATACGCAGTATTTT | CASSLGGLAGGITDTQYF
TRBD2 | 14 | - | TRBJ2-1 | TRBV7-2 | TGTGCCAGCAGCTTAGCGGGACTACCGAATGAGCAGTTCTTC | CASSLAGLPNEQFF
TRBD2 | 15 | - | TRBJ2-7 | TRBV27 | TGTGCCAGTTCCCCCAGCGGGGTAGTTCCCTACGAGCAGTACTTC | CASSPSGVVPYEQYF
TRBD2 | 15 | - | TRBJ2-1 | TRBV5-1 | TGCGCCAGCAGCTTTACTAGCGGCACCTACAATGAGCAGTTCTTC | CASSFTSGTYNEQFF
TRBD1 | 15 | - | TRBJ2-1 | TRBV7-2 | TGTGCCAGCAGCCCGGGACAGGGGGCCAACAATGAGCAGTTCTTC | CASSPGQGANNEQFF
TRBD2 | 15 | - | TRBJ2-1 | TRBV9 | TGTGCCAGCAGCGGACTAGCGGGAGGGCGTAATGAGCAGTTCTTC | CASSGLAGGRNEQFF
TRBD1 | 15 | few | TRBJ2-3 | TRBV7-3 | TGTGCCAGCAGCCCCGGACAGGGCCGGGGAGATACGCAGTATTTT | CASSPGQGRGDTQYF
TRBD1 | 16 | - | TRBJ2-5 | TRBV18 | TGTGCCAGCTCACCGCGCGGGACAGGGGCCCAAGAGACCCAGTACTTC | CASSPRGTGAQETQYF
TRBD1 | 15 | few | TRBJ1-5 | TRBV7-9 | TGTGCCAGCAGCTCCCAGGGGGAAAGGGGTCAGCCCCAGCATTTT | CASSSQGERGQPQHF
TRBD2 | 14 | - | TRBJ2-2 | TRBV5-1 | TGCGCCAGCAGCCCAGGACTAGCTGCCGGGGAGCTGTTTTTT | CASSPGLAAGELFF
TRBD1 | 14 | once | TRBJ1-4 | TRBV19 | TGTGCCAGTAGGCCGGGACAGATGAATGAAAAACTGTTTTTT | CASRPGQMNEKLFF
TRBD1 | 14 | - | TRBJ2-3 | TRBV6-1 | TGTGCCAGCAGTGAAATACAGGGGCGAGATACGCAGTATTTT | CASSEIQGRDTQYF
- | 13 | - | TRBJ2-7 | TRBV19 | TGTGCCAGTAGTACCAGACCGGGGGCGGAGCAGTACTTC | CASSTRPGAEQYF
TRBD2 | 16 | - | TRBJ2-2 | TRBV5-4 | TGTGCCAGCAGCTGGGGACTAGCGGAACTAACCGGGGAGCTGTTTTTT | CASSWGLAELTGELFF
TRBD1 | 16 | - | TRBJ1-2 | TRBV18 | TGTGCCAGCTCACCACAGGGGTCAGGGGGCTCCTATGGCTACACCTTC | CASSPQGSGGSYGYTF
TRBD2 | 16 | - | TRBJ2-3 | TRBV6-6 | TGTGCCAGCAGCAAGACAGCGGGGGCCGTCACAGATACGCAGTATTTT | CASSKTAGAVTDTQYF
- | 14 | - | TRBJ2-2 | TRBV7-8 | TGTGCCAGCAGCTTAAGACAGAACACCGGGGAGCTGTTTTTT | CASSLRQNTGELFF